This TCR beta chain was identified in a study of blood T cell repertoires in COVID-19. With 3 bases clipped from V and 8 bases from J, the junction kept 8 bases outside the gene matches. The germline CDR1 and CDR2 sequences are LGHNA and YNFKEQ. The CDR3 extends over 16 amino acids. The repertoire was sequenced with immunoSEQ multiplex PCR; TCRdb's copy has only in-frame clones and lacks some. The sample has a few hundred thousand clones, 82% seen once. This sequence was found in a woman between 18 and 29 years old with acute or convalescent COVID-19. The chain employs TRBV4-2 and TRBJ1-6, with 9 nucleotides matching TRBD1. Sequencing was performed on peripheral blood. The CDR3 protein is CASSQGQGRGDSPLHF. CDR3 bases: TGTGCCAGCAGCCAGGGACAGGGTAGAGGAGATTCACCCCTCCACTTT.